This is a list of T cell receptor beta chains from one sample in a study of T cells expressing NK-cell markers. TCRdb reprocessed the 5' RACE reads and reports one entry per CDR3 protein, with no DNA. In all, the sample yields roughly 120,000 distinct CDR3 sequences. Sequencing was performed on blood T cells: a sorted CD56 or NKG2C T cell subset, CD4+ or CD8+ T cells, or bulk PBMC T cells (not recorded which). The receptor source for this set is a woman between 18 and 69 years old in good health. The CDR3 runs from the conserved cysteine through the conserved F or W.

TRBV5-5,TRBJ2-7,CASSSRQGYEQYF
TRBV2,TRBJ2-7,CASSGGTLVRYEQYF
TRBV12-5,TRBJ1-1,CASGLVPGTEAFF
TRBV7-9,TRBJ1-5,CASSFGTGPEPQHF
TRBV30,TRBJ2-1,CAWTGDSYNEQFF
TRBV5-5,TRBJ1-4,CASNPPNDEKLFF
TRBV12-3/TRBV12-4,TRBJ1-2,CASTLVGTHGGYTF
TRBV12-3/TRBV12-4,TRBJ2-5,CASSPRGSGETQYF
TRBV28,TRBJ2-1,CASSLWQGIGTSGDNEQFF
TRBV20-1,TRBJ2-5,CSARETRLALPQETQYF
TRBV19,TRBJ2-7,CATGQEPYEQYF
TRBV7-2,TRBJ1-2,CASSLFGGPYGYTF
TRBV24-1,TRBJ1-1,CATSDRGGTEAFF